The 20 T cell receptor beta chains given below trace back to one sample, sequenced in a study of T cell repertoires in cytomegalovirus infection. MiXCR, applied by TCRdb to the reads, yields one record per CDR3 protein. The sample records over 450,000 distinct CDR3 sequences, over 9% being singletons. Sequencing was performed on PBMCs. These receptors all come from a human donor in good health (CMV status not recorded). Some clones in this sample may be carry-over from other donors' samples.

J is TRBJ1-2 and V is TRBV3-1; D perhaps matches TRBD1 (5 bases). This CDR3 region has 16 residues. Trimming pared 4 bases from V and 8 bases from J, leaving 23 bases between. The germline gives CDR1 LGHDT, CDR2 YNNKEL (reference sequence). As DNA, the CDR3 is TGTGCCAGCAGCCCGGGTGGAGAGGCTGCATGGGGGGGCTACACCTTC. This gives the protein CASSPGGEAAWGGYTF.

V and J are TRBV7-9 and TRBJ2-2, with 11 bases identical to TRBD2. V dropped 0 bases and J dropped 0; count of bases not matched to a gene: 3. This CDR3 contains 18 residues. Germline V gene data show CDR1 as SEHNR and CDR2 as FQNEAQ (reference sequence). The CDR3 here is CASSLAGLAGANTGELFF. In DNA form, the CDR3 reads TGTGCCAGCAGCTTAGCAGGACTAGCGGGCGCGAACACCGGGGAGCTGTTTTTT.

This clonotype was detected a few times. CDR3 nucleotide sequence: TGTGCCAGCAGTGAAGCGCTTCAGGGAAACCAGCCCCAGCATTTT. Its protein product is CASSEALQGNQPQHF. This sequence joins TRBV2 and TRBJ1-5, with a possible D match to TRBD1 (5 bases). CDR1 and CDR2 from the germline V gene are SNHLY and FYNNEI. The length of the CDR3 is 15 residues. Trimming cost V 0 bases and J 7 bases, with 13 bases left between them.

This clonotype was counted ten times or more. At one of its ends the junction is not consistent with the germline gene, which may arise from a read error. CDR3 DNA: TGTGCTAGCAGCATCTCCGGGACTACCAACAATGAGCAGTTCTTC. Translating it yields CASSISGTTNNEQFF. The V gene is TRBV7-7, the J gene TRBJ2-1; 7 nucleotides align to TRBD2. CDR1 is SSHAT and CDR2 is FNYEAQ in the germline V gene (reference sequence). This CDR3 has 15 residues.

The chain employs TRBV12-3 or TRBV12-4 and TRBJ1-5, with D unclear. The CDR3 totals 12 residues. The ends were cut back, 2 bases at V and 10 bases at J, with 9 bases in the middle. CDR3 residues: CASSLTAGPQHF. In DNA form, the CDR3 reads TGTGCCAGCAGTTTAACGGCAGGACCCCAGCATTTT.

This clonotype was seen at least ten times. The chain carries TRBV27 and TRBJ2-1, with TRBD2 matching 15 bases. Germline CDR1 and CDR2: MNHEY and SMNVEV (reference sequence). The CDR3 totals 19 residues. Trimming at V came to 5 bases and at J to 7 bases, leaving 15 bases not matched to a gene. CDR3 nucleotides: TGTGCCAGCAGTGCGAACCTCCGGACTAGCGGGAGGGTATGGAATGAGCAGTTCTTC. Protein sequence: CASSANLRTSGRVWNEQFF.

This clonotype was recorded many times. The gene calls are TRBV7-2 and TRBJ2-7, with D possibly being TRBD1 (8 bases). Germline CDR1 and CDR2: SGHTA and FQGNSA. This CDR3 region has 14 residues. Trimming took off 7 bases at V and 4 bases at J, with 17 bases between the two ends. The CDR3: CASTFGQGGYEQYF. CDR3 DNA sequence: TGTGCCAGCACATTTGGACAGGGAGGGTACGAGCAGTACTTC.

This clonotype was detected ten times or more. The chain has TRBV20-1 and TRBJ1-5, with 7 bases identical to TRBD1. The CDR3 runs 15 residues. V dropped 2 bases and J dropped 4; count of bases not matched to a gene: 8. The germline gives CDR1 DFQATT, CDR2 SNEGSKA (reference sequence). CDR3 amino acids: CSARPGQYLNQPQHF. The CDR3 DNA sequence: TGCAGTGCTAGACCGGGACAGTACCTTAATCAGCCCCAGCATTTT.

Here the CDR3 DNA reads TGTGCCAGCTCATACTCAGGGGAAAACTATGGCTACACCTTC. Amino acid sequence: CASSYSGENYGYTF. V gene TRBV18 combines with J gene TRBJ1-2, with a weak D call TRBD1 (6 bases). The CDR3 sequence is 14 residues long. V lost 5 bases and J 2 bases, leaving 12 bases between the germline ends. Germline V gene data show CDR1 as KGHSH and CDR2 as LQKENI.

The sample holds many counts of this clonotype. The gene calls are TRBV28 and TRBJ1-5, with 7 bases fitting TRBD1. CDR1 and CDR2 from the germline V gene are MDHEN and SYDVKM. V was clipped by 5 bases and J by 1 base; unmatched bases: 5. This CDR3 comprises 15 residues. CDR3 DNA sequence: TGTGCCAGCAGTCCGACAGGGAAAAGCAATCAGCCCCAGCATTTT. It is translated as CASSPTGKSNQPQHF.

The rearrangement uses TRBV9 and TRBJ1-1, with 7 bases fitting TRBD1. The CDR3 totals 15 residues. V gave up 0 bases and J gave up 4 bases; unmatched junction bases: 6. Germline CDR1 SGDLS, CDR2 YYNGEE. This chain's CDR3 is CASSVEGGSGTEAFF. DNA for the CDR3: TGTGCCAGCAGCGTAGAAGGGGGCTCGGGCACTGAAGCTTTCTTT. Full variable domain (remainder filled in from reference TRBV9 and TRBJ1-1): DSGVTQTPKHLITATGQRVTLRCSPRSGDLSVYWYQQSLDQGLQFLIQYYNGEERAKGNILERFSAQQFPDLHSELNLSSLELGDSALYFCASSVEGGSGTEAFFGQGTRLTVV.

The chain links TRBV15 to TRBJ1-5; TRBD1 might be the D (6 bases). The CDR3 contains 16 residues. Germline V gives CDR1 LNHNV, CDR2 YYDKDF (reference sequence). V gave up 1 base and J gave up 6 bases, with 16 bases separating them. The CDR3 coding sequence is TGTGCCACCAGCAGAGTGGGCAGGGGCGCAGGTCAGCCCCAGCATTTT. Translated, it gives CATSRVGRGAGQPQHF.

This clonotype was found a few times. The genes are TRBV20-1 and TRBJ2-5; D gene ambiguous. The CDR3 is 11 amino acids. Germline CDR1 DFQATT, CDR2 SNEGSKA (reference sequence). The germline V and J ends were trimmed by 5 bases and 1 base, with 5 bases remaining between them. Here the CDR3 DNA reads TGCAGTGCTCGAATCCAAGAGACCCAGTACTTC. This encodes CSARIQETQYF.

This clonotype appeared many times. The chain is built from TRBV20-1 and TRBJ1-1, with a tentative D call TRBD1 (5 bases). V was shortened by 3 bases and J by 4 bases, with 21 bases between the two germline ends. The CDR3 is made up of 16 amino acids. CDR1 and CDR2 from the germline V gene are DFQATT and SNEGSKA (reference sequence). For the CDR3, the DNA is TGCAGTGCTAGTAGGGGCCAAACTTGGGGAATCACTGAAGCTTTCTTT. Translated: CSASRGQTWGITEAFF.

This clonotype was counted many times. The CDR3 bases are TGCAGTGCTAGTCCGGCCGGACAGGGGAAAGAGACCCAGTACTTC. Translation: CSASPAGQGKETQYF. V usage is TRBV20-1 and J usage is TRBJ2-5; 9 bases fit TRBD1. This CDR3 spans 15 amino acids. Germline-derived CDR1 and CDR2 are DFQATT and SNEGSKA (reference sequence). Unmatched junction bases numbered 8, after V lost 3 bases and J lost 3 bases.

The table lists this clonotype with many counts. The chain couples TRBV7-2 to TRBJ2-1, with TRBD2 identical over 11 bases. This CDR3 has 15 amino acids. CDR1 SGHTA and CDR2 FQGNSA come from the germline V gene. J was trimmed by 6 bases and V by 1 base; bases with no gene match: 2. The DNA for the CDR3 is TGTGCCAGCAGCTTAGTAGCGGGAGGGAGCAATGAGCAGTTCTTC. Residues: CASSLVAGGSNEQFF.

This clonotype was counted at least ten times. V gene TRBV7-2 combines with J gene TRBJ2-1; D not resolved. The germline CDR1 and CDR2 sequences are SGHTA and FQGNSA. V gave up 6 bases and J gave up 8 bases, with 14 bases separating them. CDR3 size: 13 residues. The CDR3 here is CASSPAFEDEQFF. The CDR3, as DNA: TGTGCCAGCAGTCCCGCATTCGAGGATGAGCAGTTCTTC.

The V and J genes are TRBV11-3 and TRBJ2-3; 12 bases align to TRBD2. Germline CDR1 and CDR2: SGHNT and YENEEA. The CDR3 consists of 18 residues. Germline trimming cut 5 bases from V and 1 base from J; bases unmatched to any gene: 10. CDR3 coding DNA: TGTGCCAGCAGCCCGAAGACTAGCGGGAGCTTGGGCACAGATACGCAGTATTTT. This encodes CASSPKTSGSLGTDTQYF.

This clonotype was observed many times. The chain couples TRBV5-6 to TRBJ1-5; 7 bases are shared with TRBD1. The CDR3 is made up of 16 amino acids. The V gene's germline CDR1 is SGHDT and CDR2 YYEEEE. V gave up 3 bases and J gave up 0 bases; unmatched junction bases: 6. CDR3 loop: CASSSAGTVSNQPQHF. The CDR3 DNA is TGTGCCAGCAGCTCCGCCGGGACAGTTAGCAATCAGCCCCAGCATTTT.

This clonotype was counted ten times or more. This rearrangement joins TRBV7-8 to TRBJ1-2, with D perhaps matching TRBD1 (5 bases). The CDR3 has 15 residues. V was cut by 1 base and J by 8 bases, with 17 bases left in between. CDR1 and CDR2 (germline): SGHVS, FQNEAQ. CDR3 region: CASSLETKGSEGYTF. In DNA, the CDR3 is TGTGCCAGCAGCTTAGAGACAAAGGGGTCAGAAGGCTACACCTTC.